Below, 10 T cell receptor beta chains from the same sample are listed, as sequenced in a study of shared clonotypes between healthy human individuals. Some clones are missing from TCRdb's copy, which holds only in-frame ones; the method was immunoSEQ multiplex PCR. This sample yields under 600,000 clones, of which about 97% are seen a single time; about 0.06% belongs to the top ten. The specimen was naive CD4+ T cells sorted from blood. Subset noted: CD45RA+ positively selected. The receptors derive from a woman under 40 in good health.

This clone was seen a single time. This chain connects TRBV11-3 to TRBJ1-2; 8 positions agree with TRBD1. Germline-derived CDR1 and CDR2 are SGHNT and YENEEA. The trim removed 5 bases at V and 3 bases at J, leaving 5 bases unmatched. The CDR3 is made up of 14 amino acids. The CDR3 sequence: CASSPQGQDYGYTF. The CDR3 DNA reads TGTGCCAGCAGCCCCCAGGGACAGGACTATGGCTACACCTTC.

The chain links TRBV9 to TRBJ1-2, with 7 bases lining up with TRBD1. Per the germline V gene, CDR1 is SGDLS and CDR2 is YYNGEE. J was trimmed by 1 base and V by 3 bases; bases with no gene match: 3. CDR3 length equals 14 residues. CDR3 coding DNA: TGTGCCAGCAGCGGGGACAGCTTTAACTATGGCTACACCTTC. It is translated as CASSGDSFNYGYTF.

The V and J genes are TRBV5-6 and TRBJ2-1, with D possibly TRBD2 on 5 matching bases. The CDR3 covers 16 residues. Per the germline V gene, CDR1 is SGHDT and CDR2 is YYEEEE. V lost 4 bases and J 7 bases, leaving 21 bases between the germline ends. This CDR3 reads CASSRVTTWSGNEQFF. The CDR3, as DNA: TGTGCCAGCAGCCGTGTGACCACGTGGTCGGGAAATGAGCAGTTCTTC.

The gene calls are TRBV15 and TRBJ2-1, with 8 bases lining up with TRBD2. The V gene end was trimmed by 5 bases and the J gene end by 3 bases; junction bases not matched to a gene: 6. The germline V gene has CDR1 LNHNV and CDR2 YYDKDF (reference sequence). This CDR3 is built from 15 residues. The CDR3 DNA is TGTGCCACCAGCCGGGCGGGAGGCTTCTACAATGAGCAGTTCTTC. Translating gives CATSRAGGFYNEQFF.

J is TRBJ1-4 and V is TRBV5-1, with TRBD1 matching 8 bases. V shed 5 bases and J 5 bases; nucleotides not matched to a gene: 8. The CDR3 runs to 15 residues. The germline V gene encodes CDR1 SGHRS and CDR2 YFSETQ. The CDR3 reads CASRTGAKGNEKLFF. Written as DNA, the CDR3 is TGCGCCAGCAGGACAGGGGCCAAGGGGAATGAAAAACTGTTTTTT.

V gene TRBV5-1 combines with J gene TRBJ2-3; 9 bases are a match to TRBD1. With 0 bases clipped from V and 6 bases from J, the junction kept 8 bases outside the gene matches. This CDR3 is built from 16 residues. In germline, CDR1 is SGHRS, CDR2 YFSETQ. DNA of the CDR3: TGCGCCAGCAGCTTGGCCGGGACAGGGTTTTTGGATACGCAGTATTTT. Translating gives CASSLAGTGFLDTQYF.

The chain uses TRBV2 and TRBJ1-1, with a weak D call TRBD1 (5 bases). The V gene lost 10 bases and the J gene lost 4 bases, with 16 bases spanning the gap. This CDR3 spans 13 amino acids. In germline, CDR1 is SNHLY, CDR2 FYNNEI. CDR3 coding DNA: TGTGCCACAGCGAGGGGAAGGAGCACTGAAGCTTTCTTT. Amino acids: CATARGRSTEAFF.

V is TRBV2 and J is TRBJ2-1, with 13 bases lining up with TRBD2. The CDR3 totals 15 residues. Germline values: CDR1 SNHLY, CDR2 FYNNEI. The J segment lost 4 bases and the V segment lost 7 bases, leaving 4 bases of the junction unmatched. The CDR3 sequence is CASTRGLAGYNEQFF. CDR3 sequence (DNA): TGTGCCAGCACTAGGGGACTAGCGGGATACAATGAGCAGTTCTTC. Full variable domain (missing parts from reference TRBV2 and TRBJ2-1): EPEVTQTPSHQVTQMGQEVILRCVPISNHLYFYWYRQILGQKVEFLVSFYNNEISEKSEIFDDQFSVERPDGSNFTLKIRSTKLEDSAMYFCASTRGLAGYNEQFFGPGTRLTVL.

V usage is TRBV28 and J usage is TRBJ2-3, with TRBD2 as a possible D gene (5 bases). The CDR3 sequence is 13 residues long. Trimming left V 8 bases short and J 1 base short, with 10 bases between. Germline values: CDR1 MDHEN, CDR2 SYDVKM. The CDR3 reads CASGPAGTDTQYF. For the CDR3, the DNA is TGTGCCAGCGGGCCAGCGGGCACAGATACGCAGTATTTT. Supplemented by reference TRBV28 and TRBJ2-3, the full variable domain reads DVKVTQSSRYLVKRTGEKVFLECVQDMDHENMFWYRQDPGLGLRLIYFSYDVKMKEKGDIPEGYSVSREKKERFSLILESASTNQTSMYLCASGPAGTDTQYFGPGTRLTVL.

CDR3 sequence reads: CASSPYQGHSGANVLTF. The CDR3 nucleotides are TGTGCCAGCTCACCATACCAAGGGCACTCTGGGGCCAACGTCCTGACTTTC. The gene calls are TRBV18 and TRBJ2-6; the D is unclear. Trimming removed 2 bases from V and 0 bases from J, with 11 bases in between. The CDR3 has 17 amino acids. Germline V gene sequence: CDR1 KGHSH, CDR2 LQKENI.